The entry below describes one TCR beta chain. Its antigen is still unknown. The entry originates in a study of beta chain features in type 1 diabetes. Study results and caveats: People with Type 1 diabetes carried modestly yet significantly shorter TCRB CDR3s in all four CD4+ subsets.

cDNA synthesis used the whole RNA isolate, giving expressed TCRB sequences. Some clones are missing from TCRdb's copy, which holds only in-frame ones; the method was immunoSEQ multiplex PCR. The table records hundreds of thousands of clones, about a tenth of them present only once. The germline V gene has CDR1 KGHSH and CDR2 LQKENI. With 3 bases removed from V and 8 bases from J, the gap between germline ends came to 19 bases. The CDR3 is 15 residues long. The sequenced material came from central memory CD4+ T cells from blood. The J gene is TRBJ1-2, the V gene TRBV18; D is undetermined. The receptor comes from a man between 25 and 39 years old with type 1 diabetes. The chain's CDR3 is CASSPSGINLRGYTF. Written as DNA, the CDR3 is TGTGCCAGCTCACCCTCCGGTATCAATCTCAGGGGCTACACCTTC.